The present T cell receptor beta chain was sequenced within a study of blood T cell repertoires in COVID-19 (TCRdb year 2020). A note on the overall study: Collaborator samples came from the United States, Italy and Spain and covered acute and convalescent phases of COVID-19. HLA class I and class II types, where available, came from metadata supplied by the sample provider rather than from assay-based typing. The repertoires were made available in a free public database intended to serve as a resource for research on the immune response to SARS-CoV-2. The sample metadata nearly always contained a de-identified subject ID, COVID-19 status, age in years and sex. Deeply sampled blood TCRbeta repertoires from subjects exposed to, actively infected with, or recovered from COVID-19 were included in the dataset. The prospective study material was composed of cDNA or gDNA derived from T cells, B-cell-depleted T cells, or PBMCs. The samples were drawn from two sources: the first 160 participants of the ongoing ImmuneRACE study, and fewer than 1,500 subjects contributed by 6 global collaborators. The investigation overall reported the following: The amount of clinical and demographic metadata varied by source and participant and was provided uncurated.

Notes on this clone: Its antigen has not been determined. Qualities for individual bases were not recorded, and no much larger clone is one base off.

The CDR1 and CDR2 encoded by the germline V gene are WSHSY and SAAADI. From V the trimming removes 6 bases and from J it removes 1 base, while the gene matches leave 8 bases of the junction unaccounted for. The CDR3 runs 18 amino acids, cysteine and phenylalanine included. The retained sequence is limited to the CDR3, 54 bases, with the frame set at the first base. The immunoSEQ Assay, a bias-controlled multiplex PCR, was used to amplify TCRbeta CDR3 regions from genomic DNA. As for how the authors treated the data: Within the assay, amplification of reference gene primers was used to estimate how many nucleated cells each sample contained. To quantify the absolute abundance of each unique TCRbeta CDR3 rearrangement, sequence reads were collapsed and filtered. For each sample, productive Simpson clonality was calculated by taking the square root of Simpson's diversity index across productive rearrangements. TCRdb's version of the immuneACCESS table is confined to in-frame rearrangements and falls short of the full clone set. An unresolved V gene accounts for under half of the shortfall where checked; the remainder is of unknown origin. V, J and clone size derive from that table, while D and trimming were established from the DNA sequence. The table for this sample lists about 220,000 clones; around 81% of them were counted only once. In total, the top ten clones hold around 13% of the sample.

Whole blood was collected in K2EDTA tubes by collaborating institutions according to the institutions' own protocols. For TCRbeta analysis, collaborators shipped samples as frozen whole blood, isolated PBMCs, or DNA extracted from either of those sample types. The receptor chain draws on TRBV10-2 and TRBJ2-1; 14 central bases correspond to TRBD2. The sequencing sample was made of peripheral blood. The source of this sequence is a human donor in a cohort sampled during active COVID-19. The CDR3 here reads CASRVTSGRALSYNEQFF. The nucleotide sequence reads TGCGCCAGCAGGGTGACTAGCGGGAGGGCCTTGTCCTACAATGAGCAGTTCTTC.